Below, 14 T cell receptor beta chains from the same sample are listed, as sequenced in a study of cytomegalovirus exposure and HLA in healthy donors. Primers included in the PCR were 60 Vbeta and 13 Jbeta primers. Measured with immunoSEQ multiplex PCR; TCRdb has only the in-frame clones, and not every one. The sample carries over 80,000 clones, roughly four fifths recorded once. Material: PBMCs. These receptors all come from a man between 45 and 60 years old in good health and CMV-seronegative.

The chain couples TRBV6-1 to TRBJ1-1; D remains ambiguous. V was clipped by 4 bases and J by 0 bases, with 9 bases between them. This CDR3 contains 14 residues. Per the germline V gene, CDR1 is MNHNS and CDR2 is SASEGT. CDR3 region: CASSGSGVNTEAFF. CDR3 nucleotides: TGTGCCAGCAGTGGATCCGGGGTGAACACTGAAGCTTTCTTT.

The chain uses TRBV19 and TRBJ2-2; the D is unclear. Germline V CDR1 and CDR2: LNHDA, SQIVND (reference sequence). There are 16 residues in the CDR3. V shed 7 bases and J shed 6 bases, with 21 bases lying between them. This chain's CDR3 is CASKVNSGSSPGELFF. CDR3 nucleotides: TGTGCCAGTAAGGTGAACTCCGGGTCTTCCCCCGGGGAGCTGTTTTTT.

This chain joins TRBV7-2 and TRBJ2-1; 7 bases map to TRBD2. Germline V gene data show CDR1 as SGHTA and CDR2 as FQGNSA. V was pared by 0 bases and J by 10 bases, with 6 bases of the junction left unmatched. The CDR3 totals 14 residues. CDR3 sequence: CASSLAGGVVEQFF. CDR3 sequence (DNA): TGTGCCAGCAGCTTAGCGGGGGGGGTGGTCGAGCAGTTCTTC. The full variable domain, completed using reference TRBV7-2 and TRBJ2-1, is GAGVSQSPSNKVTEKGKDVELRCDPISGHTALYWYRQSLGQGLEFLIYFQGNSAPDKSGLPSDRFSAERTGGSVSTLTIQRTQQEDSAVYLCASSLAGGVVEQFFGPGTRLTVL.

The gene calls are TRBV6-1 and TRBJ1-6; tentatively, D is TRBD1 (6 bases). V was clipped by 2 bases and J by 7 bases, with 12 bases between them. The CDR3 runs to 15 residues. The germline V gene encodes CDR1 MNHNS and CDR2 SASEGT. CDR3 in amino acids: CASSELPGQNSPLHF. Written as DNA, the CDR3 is TGTGCCAGCAGTGAATTGCCGGGACAAAATTCACCCCTCCACTTT.

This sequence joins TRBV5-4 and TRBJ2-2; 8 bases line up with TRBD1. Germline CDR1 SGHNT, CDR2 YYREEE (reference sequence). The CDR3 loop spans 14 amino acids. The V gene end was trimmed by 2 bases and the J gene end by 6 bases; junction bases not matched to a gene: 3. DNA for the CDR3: TGTGCCAGCAGCTTATCGACAGGGGCCGGGGAGCTGTTTTTT. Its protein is CASSLSTGAGELFF.

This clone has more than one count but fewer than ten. The CDR3 coding sequence is TGCAGCGTAGGGACAGGGAAAGAGACCCAGTACTTC. Amino acid sequence: CSVGTGKETQYF. This chain joins TRBV29-1 and TRBJ2-5; 9 nucleotides agree with TRBD1. V lost 6 bases, J lost 3 bases, and 2 bases stayed unmatched. The CDR3 consists of 12 residues. From germline, CDR1 is SQVTM and CDR2 ANQGSEA.

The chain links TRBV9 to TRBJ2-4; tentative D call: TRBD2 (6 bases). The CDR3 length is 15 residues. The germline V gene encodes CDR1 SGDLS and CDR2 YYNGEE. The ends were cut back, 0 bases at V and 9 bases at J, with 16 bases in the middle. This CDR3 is CASSVETREKGIQYF. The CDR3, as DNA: TGTGCCAGCAGCGTAGAAACCCGGGAGAAAGGCATTCAGTACTTC. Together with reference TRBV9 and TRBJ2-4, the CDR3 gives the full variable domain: DSGVTQTPKHLITATGQRVTLRCSPRSGDLSVYWYQQSLDQGLQFLIQYYNGEERAKGNILERFSAQQFPDLHSELNLSSLELGDSALYFCASSVETREKGIQYFGAGTRLSVL.

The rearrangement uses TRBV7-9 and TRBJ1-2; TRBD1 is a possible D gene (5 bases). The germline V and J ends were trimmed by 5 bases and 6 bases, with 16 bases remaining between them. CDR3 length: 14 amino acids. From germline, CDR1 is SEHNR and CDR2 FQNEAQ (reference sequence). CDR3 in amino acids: CASSPLGEADGYTF. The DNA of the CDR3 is TGTGCCAGCAGCCCTCTAGGGGAGGCGGATGGCTACACCTTC.

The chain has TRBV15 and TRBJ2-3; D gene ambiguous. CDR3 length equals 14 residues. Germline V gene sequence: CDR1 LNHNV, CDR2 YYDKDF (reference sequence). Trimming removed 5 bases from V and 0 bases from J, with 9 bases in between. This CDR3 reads CATSASGSTDTQYF. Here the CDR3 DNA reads TGTGCCACCAGCGCTTCCGGGAGCACAGATACGCAGTATTTT.

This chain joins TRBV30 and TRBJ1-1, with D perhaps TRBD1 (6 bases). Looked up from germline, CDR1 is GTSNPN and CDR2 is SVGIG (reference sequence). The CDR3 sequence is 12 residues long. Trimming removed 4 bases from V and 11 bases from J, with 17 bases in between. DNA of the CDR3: TGTGCCTGGATCCGAGCCCCAGGGGCGGCTTTCTTT. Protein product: CAWIRAPGAAFF.

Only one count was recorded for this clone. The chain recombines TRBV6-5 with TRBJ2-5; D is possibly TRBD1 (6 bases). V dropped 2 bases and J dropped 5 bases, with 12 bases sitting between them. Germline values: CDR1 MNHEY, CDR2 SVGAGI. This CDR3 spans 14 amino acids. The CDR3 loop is CASSYAGALETQYF. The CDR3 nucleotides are TGTGCCAGCAGTTACGCAGGGGCCCTGGAGACCCAGTACTTC.

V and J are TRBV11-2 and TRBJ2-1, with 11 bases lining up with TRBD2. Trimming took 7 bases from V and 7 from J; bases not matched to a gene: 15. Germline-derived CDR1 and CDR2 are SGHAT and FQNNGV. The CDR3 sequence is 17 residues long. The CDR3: CASTPPIGLAGLNEQFF. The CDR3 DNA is TGTGCCAGCACCCCACCGATAGGACTAGCGGGTTTGAATGAGCAGTTCTTC.

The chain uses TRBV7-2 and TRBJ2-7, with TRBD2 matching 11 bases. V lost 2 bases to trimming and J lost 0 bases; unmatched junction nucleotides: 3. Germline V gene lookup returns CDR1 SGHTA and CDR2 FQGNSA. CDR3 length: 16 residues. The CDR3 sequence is CASSLMGLAASYEQYF. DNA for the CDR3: TGTGCCAGCAGCTTAATGGGACTAGCGGCCTCCTACGAGCAGTACTTC.

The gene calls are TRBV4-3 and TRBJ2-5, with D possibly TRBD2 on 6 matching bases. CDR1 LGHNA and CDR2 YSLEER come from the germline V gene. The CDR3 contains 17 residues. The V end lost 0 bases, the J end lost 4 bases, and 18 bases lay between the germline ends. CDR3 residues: CASSQDLDVRGGETQYF. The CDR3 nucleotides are TGCGCCAGCAGCCAAGATCTGGACGTACGGGGAGGAGAGACCCAGTACTTC.